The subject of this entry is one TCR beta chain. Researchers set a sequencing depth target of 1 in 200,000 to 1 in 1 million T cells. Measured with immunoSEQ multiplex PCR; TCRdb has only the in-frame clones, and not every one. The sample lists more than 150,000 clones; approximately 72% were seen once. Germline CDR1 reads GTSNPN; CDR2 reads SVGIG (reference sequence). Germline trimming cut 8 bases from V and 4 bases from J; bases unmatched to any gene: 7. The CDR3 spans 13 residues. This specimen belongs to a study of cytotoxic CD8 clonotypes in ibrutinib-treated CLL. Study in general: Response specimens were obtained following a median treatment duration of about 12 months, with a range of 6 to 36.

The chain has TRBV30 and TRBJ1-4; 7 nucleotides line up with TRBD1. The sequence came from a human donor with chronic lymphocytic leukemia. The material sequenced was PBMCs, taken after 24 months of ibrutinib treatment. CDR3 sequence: CAGEGGHNEKLFF. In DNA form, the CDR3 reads TGTGCCGGGGAAGGGGGCCATAATGAAAAACTGTTTTTT.